The 15 T cell receptor beta chains below all came from one sample that was sequenced in a study of T cells in Graves' hyperthyroidism and ophthalmopathy (dated 2019 in TCRdb). Library preparation was by multiplex PCR. Data came from an Illumina HiSeq 2000. Amplification of TCR beta CDR3 regions was carried out from RNA transcripts. The first round of RT-PCR for the TCR CDR3 was performed with the HTBI primer set and the Qiagen OneStep RT-PCR kit. TCRdb passed the public sequencing reads through fastp at Q25 and MiXCR, retaining productive beta sequences. For every CDR3 protein sequence, its rows merge into one entry that carries the most common genes and DNA. The sample table shows about 400,000 distinct CDR3 sequences, and about a sixth are seen once. The biggest ten clones account for almost 8% of the sample. Material for sequencing was blood. These receptors all come from a woman aged 18-30 years with Graves' hyperthyroidism.

In its sample, this clonotype was seen many times. V and J are TRBV5-5 and TRBJ1-1; TRBD1 might be the D (5 bases). The CDR3 spans 13 residues. V shed 4 bases and J shed 8 bases, with 15 bases lying between them. CDR1 is SGHKS, CDR2 YYEKEE, per germline (reference sequence). CDR3 coding DNA: TGTGCCAGCAGCCAGTGGGGGGGAAACGAAGCTTTCTTT. Its protein product is CASSQWGGNEAFF.

This clonotype was counted at least ten times. The V and J genes are TRBV6-2 or TRBV6-3 and TRBJ2-2; 7 bases agree with TRBD1. The CDR3 has 14 amino acids. Trimming removed 2 bases from V and 4 bases from J; junction bases left unmatched: 1. CDR1 MNHEY and CDR2 SVGEGT come from the germline V gene. In DNA, the CDR3 is TGTGCCAGCAGTTACCCAGGGGGCACCGGGGAGCTGTTTTTT. It specifies CASSYPGGTGELFF.

The J gene is TRBJ2-6, the V gene TRBV5-8; D gene unclear. Trimming took 1 base from V and 3 from J, leaving 8 bases between them. Germline V CDR1 and CDR2: SGHTS, YDEGEE. The CDR3 length is 15 residues. The CDR3 coding sequence is TGTGCCAGCAGCTTGTTGAGTGGTGGGGCCAACGTCCTGACTTTC. Its translation is CASSLLSGGANVLTF.

The CDR3 DNA follows: TGTGCCAGCAGTCCGGGACAGGGGTATCAGCCCCAGCATTTT. Its translation: CASSPGQGYQPQHF. This rearrangement joins TRBV7-9 to TRBJ1-5; TRBD1 matches at 10 bases. CDR1 SEHNR and CDR2 FQNEAQ come from the germline V gene (reference sequence). This CDR3 is 14 amino acids long. J gave up 5 bases and V 6 bases, and 4 bases lay outside the gene matches.

The chain employs TRBV12-3 or TRBV12-4 and TRBJ1-3; D may be TRBD1 (6 bases). The V gene lost 3 bases and the J gene lost 0 bases, with 12 bases spanning the gap. CDR3 length equals 16 residues. The CDR3 loop reads CASSFRGAPSGNTIYF. CDR3 DNA: TGTGCCAGCAGTTTTAGGGGGGCCCCCTCTGGAAACACCATATATTTT.

This clonotype has a count of ten or more. V usage is TRBV4-1 and J usage is TRBJ1-3; 8 nucleotides agree with TRBD1. The germline CDR1 and CDR2 sequences are MGHRA and YSYEKL. With 0 bases clipped from V and 2 bases from J, the junction kept 12 bases outside the gene matches. This CDR3 has 19 residues. The CDR3 reads CASSQDRAGGLSPGNTIYF. The CDR3 coding sequence is TGCGCCAGCAGCCAAGATCGGGCAGGGGGCCTTTCCCCTGGAAACACCATATATTTT.

This clonotype was counted at least ten times. This rearrangement joins TRBV20-1 to TRBJ1-2; possible D gene TRBD1, 5 bases. V lost 6 bases and J 1 base, leaving 27 bases between the germline ends. The length of the CDR3 is 18 residues. Germline values: CDR1 DFQATT, CDR2 SNEGSKA (reference sequence). CDR3 sequence (DNA): TGCAGTGCCTCCTCGGGTGGGCAGGGTTTTTTAATTAACTATGGCTACACCTTC. Protein product: CSASSGGQGFLINYGYTF.

This clonotype showed up many times. The genes are TRBV5-6 and TRBJ1-2, with D unclear. The CDR3 spans 13 residues. Germline V gene data show CDR1 as SGHDT and CDR2 as YYEEEE. Deletions cut 3 bases from V and 4 bases from J, with 10 bases between. CDR3 in DNA: TGTGCCAGCAGCTCCCTGTCAGGCTATGGCTACACCTTC. This codes for CASSSLSGYGYTF.

Many counts were recorded for this clonotype. Here the CDR3 DNA reads TGTGCCAGCAGTTACTCGAAGGGGCCGAATCGGAATCAGCCCCAGCATTTT. Encoded protein: CASSYSKGPNRNQPQHF. The chain has TRBV6-8 and TRBJ1-5; D might be TRBD1 (5 bases). V was pared by 0 bases and J by 4 bases, with 16 bases between. Germline V gene lookup returns CDR1 MNHGY and CDR2 SAAAGT. This CDR3 has 17 amino acids.

The chain recombines TRBV9 with TRBJ2-3, with TRBD1 identical over 8 bases. The CDR3 covers 13 residues. V shed 3 bases and J 5 bases; nucleotides not matched to a gene: 2. Germline lookup yields CDR1 SGDLS and CDR2 YYNGEE. CDR3 bases: TGTGCCAGCAGCGAAGGACAGGGAGATACGCAGTATTTT. Its translation is CASSEGQGDTQYF.

This clonotype came up many times. V gene TRBV7-9 combines with J gene TRBJ2-1; 9 bases agree with TRBD2. Germline CDR1 SEHNR, CDR2 FQNEAQ (reference sequence). This CDR3 is 16 amino acids long. V gave up 5 bases and J gave up 0 bases; unmatched junction bases: 5. The CDR3 region has the DNA TGTGCCAGCAGCAACCCTAGCGGGGCCTCCTACAATGAGCAGTTCTTC. Its protein product is CASSNPSGASYNEQFF. The full variable domain, completed using reference TRBV7-9 and TRBJ2-1, is DTGVSQNPRHKITKRGQNVTFRCDPISEHNRLYWYRQTLGQGPEFLTYFQNEAQLEKSRLLSDRFSAERPKGSFSTLEIQRTEQGDSAMYLCASSNPSGASYNEQFFGPGTRLTVL.

This clonotype has ten or more counts. CDR3 coding DNA: TGCAGTGCTAGAGATCCACTAGCGGGGACCCATGAGCAGTTCTTC. It translates to CSARDPLAGTHEQFF. The V gene is TRBV20-1, the J gene TRBJ2-1; the match to TRBD2 covers 10 bases. The ends lost 0 bases at V and 8 bases at J; junction bases unmatched: 7. Per the germline V gene, CDR1 is DFQATT and CDR2 is SNEGSKA (reference sequence). The CDR3 loop spans 15 amino acids.

The V call is TRBV29-1, the J call TRBJ1-1, with D tentatively TRBD1 (5 bases). Trimming removed 7 bases at V and 4 bases at J, with 13 bases between. The CDR3 spans 12 residues. Germline V gives CDR1 SQVTM, CDR2 ANQGSEA. The CDR3 region is CSARWGGTEAFF. CDR3 bases: TGCAGCGCCCGTTGGGGCGGCACTGAAGCTTTCTTT.

This clonotype was seen at least ten times. The V gene is TRBV25-1, the J gene TRBJ2-2; 7 bases line up with TRBD1. V was pared by 1 base and J by 5 bases, with 7 bases of the junction left unmatched. Germline V gene lookup returns CDR1 MGHDK and CDR2 SYGVNS. The CDR3 is 16 residues long. CDR3 region: CASSESSRGWTGELFF. CDR3 sequence (DNA): TGTGCCAGCAGTGAATCCTCCAGGGGGTGGACCGGGGAGCTGTTTTTT.

This clonotype was observed at least ten times. V and J are TRBV7-9 and TRBJ2-2; 8 positions agree with TRBD1. The CDR3 consists of 16 residues. V shed 5 bases and J 4 bases; nucleotides not matched to a gene: 9. Germline assignment: CDR1 SEHNR and CDR2 FQNEAQ (reference sequence). CDR3 bases: TGTGCCAGCAGCCCCGGGACAGGTGAATTCACCGGGGAGCTGTTTTTT. Its translation is CASSPGTGEFTGELFF.